These T cell receptor beta chains were read from a single sample in a study of shared clonotypes between healthy human individuals. TCRdb's table, derived via immunoSEQ multiplex PCR, lists solely in-frame clones and lacks some. The table shows over 750,000 clones, with 96% occurring only once. The sequenced sample was naive CD8+ T cells sorted from blood. Receptor source: a man between 25 and 39 years old in good health. Both conserved end residues are part of each CDR3. The D gene is left open where the match is weak. Rows give clone size only sometimes, using once, few, many, or a class for an expanded clone.

d_call: TRBD1; j_call: TRBJ2-5; v_call: TRBV5-1; clone_size: NA; cdr3_aa: CASSPQGPQETQYF; cdr3_nt: TGCGCCAGCAGCCCACAGGGGCCCCAAGAGACCCAGTACTTC
d_call: NA; j_call: TRBJ2-7; v_call: TRBV29-1; clone_size: NA; cdr3_aa: CSVREHVDEQYF; cdr3_nt: TGCAGCGTCCGGGAGCACGTGGACGAGCAGTACTTC
d_call: NA; j_call: TRBJ2-2; v_call: TRBV2; clone_size: NA; cdr3_aa: CASSEGGPPYRTNTGELFF; cdr3_nt: TGTGCCAGCAGTGAAGGAGGGCCCCCTTACCGGACGAACACCGGGGAGCTGTTTTTT
d_call: NA; j_call: TRBJ2-7; v_call: TRBV7-9; clone_size: once; cdr3_aa: CASRNGRVYEQYF; cdr3_nt: TGTGCCAGCAGGAACGGACGGGTCTACGAGCAGTACTTC
d_call: TRBD1; j_call: TRBJ2-7; v_call: TRBV7-9; clone_size: NA; cdr3_aa: CASSSSSGQGAGYEQYF; cdr3_nt: TGTGCCAGCAGCTCAAGTTCGGGACAGGGGGCTGGTTACGAGCAGTACTTC
d_call: NA; j_call: TRBJ1-2; v_call: TRBV13; clone_size: NA; cdr3_aa: CASSLGMVGYTF; cdr3_nt: TGTGCCAGCAGCTTAGGTATGGTCGGCTACACCTTC
d_call: NA; j_call: TRBJ2-7; v_call: TRBV7-9; clone_size: NA; cdr3_aa: CASSFHREGASYEQYF; cdr3_nt: TGTGCCAGCAGCTTCCACCGGGAGGGGGCATCCTACGAGCAGTACTTC
d_call: TRBD2; j_call: TRBJ2-7; v_call: TRBV11-2; clone_size: NA; cdr3_aa: CASSLALAGVRSYEQYF; cdr3_nt: TGTGCCAGCAGCTTAGCTCTTGCGGGAGTCCGTTCCTACGAGCAGTACTTC
d_call: NA; j_call: TRBJ1-4; v_call: TRBV7-9; clone_size: NA; cdr3_aa: CASSLWGTTNEKLFF; cdr3_nt: TGTGCCAGCAGCTTATGGGGAACGACTAATGAAAAACTGTTTTTT
d_call: NA; j_call: TRBJ1-1; v_call: TRBV5-4; clone_size: NA; cdr3_aa: CASSSGRGNTEAFF; cdr3_nt: TGTGCCAGCAGCTCTGGTAGGGGGAACACTGAAGCTTTCTTT
d_call: NA; j_call: TRBJ2-1; v_call: TRBV28; clone_size: NA; cdr3_aa: CASSLNHGGPYINEQFF; cdr3_nt: TGTGCCAGCAGTTTAAATCACGGGGGCCCCTATATCAATGAGCAGTTCTTC
d_call: TRBD2; j_call: TRBJ2-1; v_call: TRBV5-6; clone_size: NA; cdr3_aa: CASSLQLAGGEQFF; cdr3_nt: TGTGCCAGCAGCTTGCAGCTAGCGGGAGGGGAGCAGTTCTTC
d_call: TRBD2; j_call: TRBJ2-7; v_call: TRBV7-6; clone_size: NA; cdr3_aa: CASSLAPSGREYEQYF; cdr3_nt: TGTGCCAGCAGCTTAGCGCCTAGCGGGAGGGAGTATGAGCAGTACTTC
d_call: NA; j_call: TRBJ1-2; v_call: TRBV6-5; clone_size: NA; cdr3_aa: CASSYSRDVNYGYTF; cdr3_nt: TGTGCCAGCAGTTACTCGAGGGACGTAAACTATGGCTACACCTTC
d_call: NA; j_call: TRBJ2-7; v_call: TRBV11-2; clone_size: once; cdr3_aa: CASRASAGEQYF; cdr3_nt: TGTGCCAGTCGGGCCTCGGCGGGCGAGCAGTACTTC
d_call: TRBD2; j_call: TRBJ2-1; v_call: TRBV10-3; clone_size: NA; cdr3_aa: CAISESNSGGNEQFF; cdr3_nt: TGTGCCATCAGTGAGTCGAACTCGGGAGGCAATGAGCAGTTCTTC
d_call: TRBD1; j_call: TRBJ2-7; v_call: TRBV4-1; clone_size: NA; cdr3_aa: CASSLGQANSNEQYF; cdr3_nt: TGCGCCAGCAGCTTAGGACAGGCAAATTCCAACGAGCAGTACTTC
d_call: TRBD1; j_call: TRBJ1-4; v_call: TRBV7-9; clone_size: NA; cdr3_aa: CASSSGTGKKLFF; cdr3_nt: TGTGCCAGCAGCTCCGGGACAGGGAAAAAACTGTTTTTT
d_call: NA; j_call: TRBJ2-5; v_call: TRBV9; clone_size: NA; cdr3_aa: CASSSRGNQETQYF; cdr3_nt: TGTGCCAGCAGCTCCCGGGGGAACCAAGAGACCCAGTACTTC
d_call: NA; j_call: TRBJ2-6; v_call: TRBV9; clone_size: NA; cdr3_aa: CASSERAGANVLTF; cdr3_nt: TGTGCCAGCAGCGAGAGGGCTGGGGCCAACGTCCTGACTTTC
d_call: NA; j_call: TRBJ1-5; v_call: TRBV21-1; clone_size: NA; cdr3_aa: CATPPSRSQPQHF; cdr3_nt: TGTGCCACCCCTCCCAGTAGGTCCCAGCCCCAGCATTTT
d_call: TRBD2; j_call: TRBJ2-1; v_call: TRBV19; clone_size: NA; cdr3_aa: CASSIVSGSRNEQFF; cdr3_nt: TGTGCCAGTAGTATAGTAAGCGGGAGTAGGAATGAGCAGTTCTTC
d_call: NA; j_call: TRBJ2-7; v_call: TRBV7-9; clone_size: NA; cdr3_aa: CASSRGREQYF; cdr3_nt: TGTGCCAGCAGCCGGGGGCGCGAGCAGTACTTC
d_call: TRBD2; j_call: TRBJ2-2; v_call: TRBV11-3; clone_size: NA; cdr3_aa: CASRRRGNNGELFF; cdr3_nt: TGTGCCAGTCGGAGGCGGGGGAATAACGGGGAGCTGTTTTTT
d_call: TRBD1; j_call: TRBJ1-2; v_call: TRBV14; clone_size: NA; cdr3_aa: CASSPTGGSYGYTF; cdr3_nt: TGTGCCAGCAGCCCGACAGGGGGTAGTTATGGCTACACCTTC
d_call: TRBD1; j_call: TRBJ1-2; v_call: TRBV10-2; clone_size: NA; cdr3_aa: CASSDPDRAYGYTF; cdr3_nt: TGCGCCAGCAGTGATCCGGACAGGGCCTATGGCTACACCTTC
d_call: TRBD2; j_call: TRBJ2-7; v_call: TRBV6-5; clone_size: NA; cdr3_aa: CASSYGLAGFEQYF; cdr3_nt: TGTGCCAGCAGTTATGGACTAGCGGGATTCGAGCAGTACTTC
d_call: TRBD1; j_call: TRBJ2-7; v_call: TRBV7-2; clone_size: NA; cdr3_aa: CASSRGQGGSYEQYF; cdr3_nt: TGTGCCAGCAGCCGGGGACAGGGAGGGTCTTACGAGCAGTACTTC
d_call: TRBD1; j_call: TRBJ2-3; v_call: TRBV27; clone_size: NA; cdr3_aa: CASSPRDRVLTDTQYF; cdr3_nt: TGTGCCAGCAGTCCAAGGGACAGGGTGCTAACAGATACGCAGTATTTT
d_call: NA; j_call: TRBJ2-2; v_call: TRBV6-1; clone_size: few; cdr3_aa: CASRPTTGELFF; cdr3_nt: TGTGCCAGCAGGCCCACCACCGGGGAGCTGTTTTTT
d_call: NA; j_call: TRBJ1-5; v_call: TRBV2; clone_size: NA; cdr3_aa: CASSEPGGQPQHF; cdr3_nt: TGTGCCAGCAGTGAGCCCGGAGGGCAGCCCCAGCATTTT
d_call: TRBD1; j_call: TRBJ2-7; v_call: TRBV7-8; clone_size: NA; cdr3_aa: CASSFSRQGSSYEQYF; cdr3_nt: TGTGCCAGCAGCTTCTCCCGACAGGGGAGCTCCTACGAGCAGTACTTC
d_call: NA; j_call: TRBJ2-1; v_call: TRBV9; clone_size: NA; cdr3_aa: CASSGDENEQFF; cdr3_nt: TGTGCCAGCAGCGGCGACGAAAATGAGCAGTTCTTC
d_call: NA; j_call: TRBJ2-1; v_call: TRBV29-1; clone_size: NA; cdr3_aa: CSVEGLRYSSYNEQFF; cdr3_nt: TGCAGCGTTGAGGGCCTTCGGTACAGCTCCTACAATGAGCAGTTCTTC